The rows below give T cell receptor beta chains drawn from one sample of a study of T cells and Merkel cell carcinoma outcomes. Data came from immunoSEQ multiplex PCR; TCRdb stores just in-frame clones and leaves some out. The table includes about 15,000 clones, roughly 79% detected once. Specimen: tumor tissue from Merkel cell carcinoma. These receptors all come from a human donor with Merkel cell carcinoma. Each CDR3 is given with its conserved first and last residue. Each record gives: D gene, clone size, V gene, J gene, CDR3 protein, CDR3 DNA. A D gene is named only where the DNA matches it firmly. Only part of the rows carry a size: once, few, many, or a class if the clone is expanded.

-,-,TRBV28,TRBJ1-2,CASSLVVGGDYGYTF,TGTGCCAGCAGTTTAGTGGTGGGGGGAGACTATGGCTACACCTTC
TRBD2,-,TRBV30,TRBJ2-3,CAWTRAGVGDTQYF,TGTGCCTGGACCAGGGCGGGAGTCGGAGATACGCAGTATTTT
TRBD2,-,TRBV11-2,TRBJ2-3,CASSLQRGPTDTQYF,TGTGCTAGCAGCCTACAGCGGGGACCCACAGATACGCAGTATTTT
TRBD2,-,TRBV5-1,TRBJ2-3,CASRTGLAGGPRTDTQYF,TGCGCCAGCAGGACGGGACTAGCGGGAGGGCCCCGCACAGATACGCAGTATTTT
TRBD1,-,TRBV30,TRBJ2-5,CAWSTGATAPETQYF,TGTGCCTGGAGTACAGGGGCAACGGCTCCGGAGACCCAGTACTTC
-,once,TRBV7-9,TRBJ1-6,CASSLVGSPLHF,TGTGCCAGCAGCTTAGTAGGTTCACCCCTCCACTTT
-,-,TRBV2,TRBJ2-5,CASKGSGTQYF,TGTGCCAGCAAGGGTAGCGGGACCCAGTACTTC
-,-,TRBV5-1,TRBJ2-2,CASAAGRINTGELFF,TGCGCCAGCGCGGCGGGGCGAATCAACACCGGGGAGCTGTTTTTT
TRBD2,-,TRBV9,TRBJ2-4,CASSVVAGGAKNIQYF,TGTGCCAGCAGCGTAGTCGCGGGGGGAGCCAAAAACATTCAGTACTTC
-,-,TRBV28,TRBJ2-3,CASSFISGGGADTQYF,TGTGCCAGCAGTTTTATTAGCGGAGGGGGGGCAGATACGCAGTATTTT
TRBD1,-,TRBV5-1,TRBJ1-5,CASSSGQAEEPQHF,TGCGCCAGCAGCTCAGGACAGGCTGAAGAGCCCCAGCATTTT
TRBD1,-,TRBV30,TRBJ1-2,CAWTPPGTGVFAYGYTF,TGTGCCTGGACCCCGCCCGGGACAGGGGTTTTTGCCTATGGCTACACCTTC
TRBD1,once,TRBV27,TRBJ1-3,CASSRQGYGNTIYF,TGTGCCAGCAGTCGACAGGGGTACGGAAACACCATATATTTT
-,-,TRBV27,TRBJ2-7,CASSPSGETSYEQYF,TGTGCCAGCTCACCCTCAGGGGAAACCTCCTACGAGCAGTACTTC
-,medium-sized,TRBV5-4,TRBJ1-4,CASSLGPDEKLFF,TGTGCCAGCAGCTTGGGACCGGATGAAAAACTGTTTTTT
TRBD1,-,TRBV6-1,TRBJ1-5,CASNSPGGGIQPQHF,TGTGCCAGCAATTCCCCAGGAGGGGGCATTCAGCCCCAGCATTTT
TRBD1,once,TRBV4-1,TRBJ1-1,CASSQELKGAAEAFF,TGCGCCAGCAGCCAAGAATTAAAGGGGGCAGCTGAAGCTTTCTTT
-,once,TRBV5-1,TRBJ2-5,CASSVGRQETQYF,TGCGCCAGCAGCGTTGGTAGACAAGAGACCCAGTACTTC
-,-,TRBV5-1,TRBJ1-3,CASRWDSYTGNTIYF,TGCGCCAGCAGATGGGACTCCTATACCGGAAACACCATATATTTT
-,-,TRBV9,TRBJ1-5,CASSVEDNQPQHF,TGTGCCAGCAGCGTAGAGGACAATCAGCCCCAGCATTTT
-,-,TRBV30,TRBJ2-7,CAWSTGTYEQYF,TGTGCCTGGAGTACAGGGACCTACGAGCAGTACTTC
TRBD2,once,TRBV7-3,TRBJ2-7,CASSPRGGGRIYEQYF,TGTGCCAGCAGCCCAAGGGGGGGCGGGAGGATCTACGAGCAGTACTTC
-,few,TRBV6-4,TRBJ1-2,CASSWKRGGYTF,TGTGCCAGCAGCTGGAAGCGGGGTGGCTACACCTTC
-,-,TRBV7-9,TRBJ1-3,CASSSDLAEKAGNTIYF,TGTGCCAGCAGCTCAGATTTAGCAGAGAAGGCGGGAAACACCATATATTTT
-,-,TRBV6-5,TRBJ2-7,CASSWGRGVPYEQYF,TGTGCCAGCAGTTGGGGCAGGGGTGTTCCCTACGAGCAGTACTTC
-,-,TRBV15,TRBJ1-1,CATSRAGLGTEAFF,TGTGCCACCAGCAGAGCGGGTTTGGGCACTGAAGCTTTCTTT
TRBD2,-,TRBV4-1,TRBJ2-1,CASSKTSGSSYNEQFF,TGCGCCAGCAGCAAGACTAGCGGGAGCTCATACAATGAGCAGTTCTTC
-,-,TRBV5-8,TRBJ1-1,CASSLAGVGGLRNTEAFF,TGTGCCAGCAGCTTGGCCGGTGTTGGGGGACTAAGGAACACTGAAGCTTTCTTT
-,-,TRBV5-5,TRBJ1-2,CASSLGQGELGYTF,TGTGCCAGCAGCTTGGGGCAGGGAGAACTTGGCTACACCTTC
TRBD1,-,TRBV6-4,TRBJ1-1,CASSLGQGTEAFF,TGTGCCAGCAGTCTCGGACAGGGCACTGAAGCTTTCTTT
-,-,TRBV6-1,TRBJ2-3,CASSEGGGADTQYF,TGTGCCAGCAGTGAAGGAGGGGGGGCAGATACGCAGTATTTT
-,-,TRBV6-1,TRBJ1-5,CASSEVEGQRSTQHF,TGTGCCAGCAGTGAAGTAGAGGGACAACGAAGCACCCAGCATTTT
-,-,TRBV29-1,TRBJ2-7,CSVDGENKEQYF,TGCAGCGTTGATGGAGAGAATAAGGAGCAGTACTTC
-,-,TRBV28,TRBJ2-3,CASMEGMTDTQYF,TGTGCCAGCATGGAGGGCATGACAGATACGCAGTATTTT
TRBD1,-,TRBV28,TRBJ1-4,CASSFLQGNEKLFF,TGTGCCAGCAGTTTTTTACAGGGGAATGAAAAACTGTTTTTT
-,few,TRBV6-1,TRBJ2-3,CASSDGSGPVTQYF,TGTGCCAGCAGTGATGGTTCCGGCCCTGTTACGCAGTATTTT